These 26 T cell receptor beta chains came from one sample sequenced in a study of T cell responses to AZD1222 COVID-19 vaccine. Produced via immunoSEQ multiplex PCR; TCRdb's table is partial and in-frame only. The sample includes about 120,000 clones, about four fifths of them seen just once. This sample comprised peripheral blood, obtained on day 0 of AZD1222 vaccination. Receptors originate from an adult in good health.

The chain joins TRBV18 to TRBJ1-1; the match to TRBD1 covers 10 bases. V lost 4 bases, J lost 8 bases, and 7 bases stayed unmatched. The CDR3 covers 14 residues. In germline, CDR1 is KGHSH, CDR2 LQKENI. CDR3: CASSLTTGGQEAFF. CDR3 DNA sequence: TGTGCCAGCTCACTAACGACAGGGGGCCAGGAAGCTTTCTTT.

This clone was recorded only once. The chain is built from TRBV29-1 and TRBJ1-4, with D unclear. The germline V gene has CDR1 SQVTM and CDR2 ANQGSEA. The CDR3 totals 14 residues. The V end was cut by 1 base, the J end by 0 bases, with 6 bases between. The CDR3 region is CSVEGFATNEKLFF. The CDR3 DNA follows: TGCAGCGTTGAAGGGTTTGCAACTAATGAAAAACTGTTTTTT.

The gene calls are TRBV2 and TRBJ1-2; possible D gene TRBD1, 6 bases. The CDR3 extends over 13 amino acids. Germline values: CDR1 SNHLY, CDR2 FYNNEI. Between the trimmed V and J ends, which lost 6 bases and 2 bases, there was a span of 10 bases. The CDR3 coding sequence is TGTGCCAGCAGGGAGGACAGCAACTATGGCTACACCTTC. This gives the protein CASREDSNYGYTF.

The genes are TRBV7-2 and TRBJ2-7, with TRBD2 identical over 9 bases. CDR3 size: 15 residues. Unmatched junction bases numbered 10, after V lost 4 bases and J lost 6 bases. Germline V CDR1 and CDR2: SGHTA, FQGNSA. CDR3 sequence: CASSSTGGGAGEQYF. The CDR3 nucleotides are TGTGCCAGCAGCTCGACGGGCGGGGGGGCCGGCGAGCAGTACTTC.

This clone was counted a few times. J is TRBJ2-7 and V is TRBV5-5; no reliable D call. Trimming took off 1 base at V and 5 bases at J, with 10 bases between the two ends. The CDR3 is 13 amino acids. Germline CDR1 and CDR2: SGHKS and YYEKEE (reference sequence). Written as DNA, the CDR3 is TGTGCCAGCAGCTTGATCTATGGGCACGAGCAGTACTTC. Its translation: CASSLIYGHEQYF.

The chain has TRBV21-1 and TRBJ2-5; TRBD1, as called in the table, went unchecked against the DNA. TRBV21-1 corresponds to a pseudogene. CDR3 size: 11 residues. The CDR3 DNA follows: TGCGCCGGCCCCGACCAAGAGACCCAGTACTTC. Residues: CAGPDQETQYF.

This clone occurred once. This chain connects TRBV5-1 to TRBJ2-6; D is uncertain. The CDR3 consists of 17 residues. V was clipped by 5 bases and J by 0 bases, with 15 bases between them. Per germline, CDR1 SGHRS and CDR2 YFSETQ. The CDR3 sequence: CASSGLLGFSGANVLTF. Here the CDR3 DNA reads TGCGCCAGCAGTGGGCTCCTGGGATTCTCTGGGGCCAACGTCCTGACTTTC.

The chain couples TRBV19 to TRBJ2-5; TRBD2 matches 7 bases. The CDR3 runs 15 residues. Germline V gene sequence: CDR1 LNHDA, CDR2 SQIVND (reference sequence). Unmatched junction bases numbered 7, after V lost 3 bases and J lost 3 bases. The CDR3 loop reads CASSMVLADKETQYF. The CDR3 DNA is TGTGCCAGTAGTATGGTCCTAGCGGATAAAGAGACCCAGTACTTC.

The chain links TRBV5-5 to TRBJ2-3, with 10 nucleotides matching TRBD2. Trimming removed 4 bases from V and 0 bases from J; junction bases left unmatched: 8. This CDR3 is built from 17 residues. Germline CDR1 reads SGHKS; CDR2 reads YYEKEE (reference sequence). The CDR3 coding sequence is TGTGCCAGCAGCGCCTCTAGCGGGGGTTATAGCACAGATACGCAGTATTTT. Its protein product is CASSASSGGYSTDTQYF.

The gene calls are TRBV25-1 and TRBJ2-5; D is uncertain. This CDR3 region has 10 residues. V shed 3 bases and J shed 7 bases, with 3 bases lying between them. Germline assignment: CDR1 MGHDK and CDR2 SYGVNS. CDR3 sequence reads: CASSDGTQYF. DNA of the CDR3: TGTGCCAGCAGTGATGGGACCCAGTACTTC.

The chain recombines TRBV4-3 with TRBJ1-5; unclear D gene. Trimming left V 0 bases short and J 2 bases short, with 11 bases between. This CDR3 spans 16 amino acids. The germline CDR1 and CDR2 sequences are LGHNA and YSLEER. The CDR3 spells CASSQERTKGNQPQHF. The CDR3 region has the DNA TGCGCCAGCAGCCAAGAGAGGACGAAGGGCAATCAGCCCCAGCATTTT.

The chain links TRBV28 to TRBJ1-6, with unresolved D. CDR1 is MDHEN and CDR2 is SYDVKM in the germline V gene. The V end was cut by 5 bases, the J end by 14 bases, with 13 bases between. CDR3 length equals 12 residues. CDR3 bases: TGTGCCAGCAGTCAAGCGCCGGGTGCCCTCCACTTT. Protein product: CASSQAPGALHF.

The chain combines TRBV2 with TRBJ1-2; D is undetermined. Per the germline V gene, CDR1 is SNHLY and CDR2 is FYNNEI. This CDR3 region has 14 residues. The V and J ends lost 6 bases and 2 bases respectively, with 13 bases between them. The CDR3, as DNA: TGTGCCAGCAGACCCGGACGGACGAACTATGGCTACACCTTC. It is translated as CASRPGRTNYGYTF.

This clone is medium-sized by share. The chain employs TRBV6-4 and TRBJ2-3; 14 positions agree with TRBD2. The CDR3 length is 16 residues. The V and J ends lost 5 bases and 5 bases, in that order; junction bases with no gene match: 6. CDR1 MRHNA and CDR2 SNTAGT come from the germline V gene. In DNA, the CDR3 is TGTGCCAGCAGTTTGACTAGCGGGGGGGCCGTAGATACGCAGTATTTT. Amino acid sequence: CASSLTSGGAVDTQYF.

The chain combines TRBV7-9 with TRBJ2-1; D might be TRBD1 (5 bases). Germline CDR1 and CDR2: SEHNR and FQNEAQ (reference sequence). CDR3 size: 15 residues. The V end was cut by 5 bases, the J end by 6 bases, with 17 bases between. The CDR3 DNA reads TGTGCCAGCAGCCCCCCCGGCGCAGGGTCCAATGAGCAGTTCTTC. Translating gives CASSPPGAGSNEQFF. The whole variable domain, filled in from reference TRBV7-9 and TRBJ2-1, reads DTGVSQNPRHKITKRGQNVTFRCDPISEHNRLYWYRQTLGQGPEFLTYFQNEAQLEKSRLLSDRFSAERPKGSFSTLEIQRTEQGDSAMYLCASSPPGAGSNEQFFGPGTRLTVL.

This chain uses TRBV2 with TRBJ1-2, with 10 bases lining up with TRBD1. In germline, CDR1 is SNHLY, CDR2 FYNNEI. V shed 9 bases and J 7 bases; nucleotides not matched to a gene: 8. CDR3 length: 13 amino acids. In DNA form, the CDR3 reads TGTGCCAGTACCGGGACAGGGGAAATTGGCTACACCTTC. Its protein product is CASTGTGEIGYTF.

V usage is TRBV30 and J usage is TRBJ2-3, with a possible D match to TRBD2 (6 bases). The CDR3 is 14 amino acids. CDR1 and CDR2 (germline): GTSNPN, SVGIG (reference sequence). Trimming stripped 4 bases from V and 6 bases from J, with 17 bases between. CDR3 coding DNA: TGTGCCTGGACCCTGGGGGGTATTGTTGATACGCAGTATTTT. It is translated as CAWTLGGIVDTQYF.

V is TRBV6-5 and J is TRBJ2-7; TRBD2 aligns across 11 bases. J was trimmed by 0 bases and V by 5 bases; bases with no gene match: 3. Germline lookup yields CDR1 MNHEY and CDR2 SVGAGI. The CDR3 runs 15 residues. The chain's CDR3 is CASSLTSGSSYEQYF. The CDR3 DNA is TGTGCCAGCAGTCTAACTAGCGGGAGCTCCTACGAGCAGTACTTC.

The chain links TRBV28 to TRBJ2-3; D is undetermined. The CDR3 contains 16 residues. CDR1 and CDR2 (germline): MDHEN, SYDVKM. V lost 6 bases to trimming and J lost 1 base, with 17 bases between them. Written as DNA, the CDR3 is TGTGCCAGCAGACCCGAAAAGGCCCTAGGCACAGATACGCAGTATTTT. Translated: CASRPEKALGTDTQYF.

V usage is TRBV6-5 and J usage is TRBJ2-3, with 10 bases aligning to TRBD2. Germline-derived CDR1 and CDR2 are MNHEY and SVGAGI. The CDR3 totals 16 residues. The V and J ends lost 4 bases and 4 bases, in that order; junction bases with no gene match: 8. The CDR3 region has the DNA TGTGCCAGCAGTTCCCGGGGACTAGCGAAGGCAGATACGCAGTATTTT. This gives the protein CASSSRGLAKADTQYF.

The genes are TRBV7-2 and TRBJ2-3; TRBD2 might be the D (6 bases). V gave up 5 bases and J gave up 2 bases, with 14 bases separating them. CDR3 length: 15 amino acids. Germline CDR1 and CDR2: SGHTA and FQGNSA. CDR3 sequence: CASSRTGLDTDTQYF. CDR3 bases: TGTGCCAGCAGCCGTACGGGACTCGACACAGATACGCAGTATTTT.

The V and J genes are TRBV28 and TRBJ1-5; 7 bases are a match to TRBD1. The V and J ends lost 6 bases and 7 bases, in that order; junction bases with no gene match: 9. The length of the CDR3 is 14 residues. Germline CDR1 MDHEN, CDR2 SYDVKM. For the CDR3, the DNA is TGTGCCAGCAGACGGGGACAGTCGCTACAGCCCCAGCATTTT. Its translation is CASRRGQSLQPQHF.

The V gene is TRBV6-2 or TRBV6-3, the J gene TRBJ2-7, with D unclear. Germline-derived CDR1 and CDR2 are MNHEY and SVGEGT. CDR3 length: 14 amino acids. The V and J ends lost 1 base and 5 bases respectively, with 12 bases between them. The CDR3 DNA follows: TGTGCCAGCAGTTACTATTCCGAGACGGACGAGCAGTACTTC. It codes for CASSYYSETDEQYF.

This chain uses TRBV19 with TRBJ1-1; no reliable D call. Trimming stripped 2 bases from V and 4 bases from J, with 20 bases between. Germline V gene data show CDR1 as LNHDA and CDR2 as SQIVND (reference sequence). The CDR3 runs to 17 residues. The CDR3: CASSIHPAGARGTEAFF. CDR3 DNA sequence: TGTGCCAGTAGTATACACCCCGCGGGAGCCCGGGGCACTGAAGCTTTCTTT.

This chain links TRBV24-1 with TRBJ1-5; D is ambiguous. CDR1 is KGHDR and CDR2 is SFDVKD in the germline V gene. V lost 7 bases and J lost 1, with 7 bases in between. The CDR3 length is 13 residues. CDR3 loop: CATRGTSNQPQHF. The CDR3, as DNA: TGTGCCACCAGGGGAACAAGCAATCAGCCCCAGCATTTT.

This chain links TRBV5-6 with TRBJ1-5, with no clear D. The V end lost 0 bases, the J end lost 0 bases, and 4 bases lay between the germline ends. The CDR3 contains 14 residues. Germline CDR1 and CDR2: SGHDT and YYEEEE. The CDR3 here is CASSLGRSNQPQHF. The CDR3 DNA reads TGTGCCAGCAGCTTGGGCCGTAGCAATCAGCCCCAGCATTTT.